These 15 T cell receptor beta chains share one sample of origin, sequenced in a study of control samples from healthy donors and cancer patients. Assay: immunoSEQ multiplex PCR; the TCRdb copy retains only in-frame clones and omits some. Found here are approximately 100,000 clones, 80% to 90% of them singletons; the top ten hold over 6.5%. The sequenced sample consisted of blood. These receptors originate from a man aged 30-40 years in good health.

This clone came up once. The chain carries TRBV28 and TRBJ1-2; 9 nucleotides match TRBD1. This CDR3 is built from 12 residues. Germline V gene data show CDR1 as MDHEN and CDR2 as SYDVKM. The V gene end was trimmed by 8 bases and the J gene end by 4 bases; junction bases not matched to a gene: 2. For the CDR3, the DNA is TGTGCCAGCCAGACAGGGGGCTATGGCTACACCTTC. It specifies CASQTGGYGYTF.

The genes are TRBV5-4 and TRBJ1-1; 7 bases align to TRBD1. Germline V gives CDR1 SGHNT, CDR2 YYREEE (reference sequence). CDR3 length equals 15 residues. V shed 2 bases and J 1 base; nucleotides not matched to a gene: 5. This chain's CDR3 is CASSLIGTANTEAFF. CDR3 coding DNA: TGTGCCAGCAGCTTAATTGGGACAGCGAACACTGAAGCTTTCTTT.

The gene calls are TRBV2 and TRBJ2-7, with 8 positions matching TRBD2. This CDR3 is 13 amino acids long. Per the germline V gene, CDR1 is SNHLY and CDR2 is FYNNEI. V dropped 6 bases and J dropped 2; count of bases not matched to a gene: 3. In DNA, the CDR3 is TGTGCCAGCAGCTATAGCGGGGCCTACGAGCAGTACTTC. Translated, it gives CASSYSGAYEQYF.

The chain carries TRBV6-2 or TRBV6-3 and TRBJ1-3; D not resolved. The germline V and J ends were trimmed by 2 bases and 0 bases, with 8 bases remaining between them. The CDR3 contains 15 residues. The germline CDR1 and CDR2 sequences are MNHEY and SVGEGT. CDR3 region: CASSYQQRSGNTIYF. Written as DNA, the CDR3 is TGTGCCAGCAGTTACCAACAGCGCTCTGGAAACACCATATATTTT.

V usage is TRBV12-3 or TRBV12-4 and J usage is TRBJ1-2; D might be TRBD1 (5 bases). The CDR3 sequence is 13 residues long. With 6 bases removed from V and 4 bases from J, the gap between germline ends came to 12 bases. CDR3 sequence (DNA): TGTGCCAGCAGGGCAGGGCTCGGCTATGGCTACACCTTC. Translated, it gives CASRAGLGYGYTF.

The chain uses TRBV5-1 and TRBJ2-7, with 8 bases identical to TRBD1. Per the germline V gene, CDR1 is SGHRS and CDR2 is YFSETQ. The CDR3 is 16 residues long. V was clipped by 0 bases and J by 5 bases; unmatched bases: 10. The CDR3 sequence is CASSLANSGTGDEQYF. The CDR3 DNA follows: TGCGCCAGCAGCTTGGCCAATTCGGGGACAGGAGACGAGCAGTACTTC.

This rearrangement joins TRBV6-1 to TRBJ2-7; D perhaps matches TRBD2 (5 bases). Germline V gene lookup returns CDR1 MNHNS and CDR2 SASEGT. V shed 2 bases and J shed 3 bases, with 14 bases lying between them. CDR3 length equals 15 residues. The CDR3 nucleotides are TGTGCCAGCAGTGAACCCGGGATACAGAACTACGAGCAGTACGTC. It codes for CASSEPGIQNYEQYV.

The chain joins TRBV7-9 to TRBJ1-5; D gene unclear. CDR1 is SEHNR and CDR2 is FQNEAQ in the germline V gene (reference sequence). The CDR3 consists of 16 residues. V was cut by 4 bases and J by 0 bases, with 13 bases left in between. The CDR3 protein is CASSSGIPYSNQPQHF. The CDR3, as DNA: TGTGCCAGCAGCTCTGGGATCCCCTATAGCAATCAGCCCCAGCATTTT. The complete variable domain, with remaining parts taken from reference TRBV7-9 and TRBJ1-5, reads DTGVSQNPRHKITKRGQNVTFRCDPISEHNRLYWYRQTLGQGPEFLTYFQNEAQLEKSRLLSDRFSAERPKGSFSTLEIQRTEQGDSAMYLCASSSGIPYSNQPQHFGDGTRLSIL.

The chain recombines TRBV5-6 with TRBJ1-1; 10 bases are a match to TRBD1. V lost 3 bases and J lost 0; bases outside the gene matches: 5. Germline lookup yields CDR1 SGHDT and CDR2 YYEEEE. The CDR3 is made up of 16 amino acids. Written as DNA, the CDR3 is TGTGCCAGCAGCTCGGGACAGGGGTTTTTGAACACTGAAGCTTTCTTT. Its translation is CASSSGQGFLNTEAFF.

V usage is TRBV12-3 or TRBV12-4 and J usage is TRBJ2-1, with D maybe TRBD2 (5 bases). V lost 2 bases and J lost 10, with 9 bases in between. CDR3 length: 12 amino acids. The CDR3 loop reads CASSLREREQFF. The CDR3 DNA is TGTGCCAGCAGTTTAAGGGAGCGGGAGCAGTTCTTC.

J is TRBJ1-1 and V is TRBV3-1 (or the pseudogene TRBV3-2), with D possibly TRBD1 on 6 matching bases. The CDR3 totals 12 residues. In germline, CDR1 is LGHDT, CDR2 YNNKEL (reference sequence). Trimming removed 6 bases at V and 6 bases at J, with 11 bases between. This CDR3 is CASRQGVAEAFF. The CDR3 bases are TGTGCCAGCAGACAGGGAGTGGCTGAAGCTTTCTTT.

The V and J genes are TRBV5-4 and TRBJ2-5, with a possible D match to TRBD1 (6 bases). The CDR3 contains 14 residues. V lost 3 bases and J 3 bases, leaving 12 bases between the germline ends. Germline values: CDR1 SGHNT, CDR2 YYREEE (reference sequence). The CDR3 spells CASSSKTGKETQYF. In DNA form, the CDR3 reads TGTGCCAGCAGCTCGAAGACAGGAAAAGAGACCCAGTACTTC.

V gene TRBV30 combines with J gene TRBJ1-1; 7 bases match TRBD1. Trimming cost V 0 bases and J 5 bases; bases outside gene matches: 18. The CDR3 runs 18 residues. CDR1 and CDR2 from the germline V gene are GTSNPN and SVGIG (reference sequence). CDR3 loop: CAWSVSQAQGQLGTEAFF. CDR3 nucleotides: TGTGCCTGGAGTGTCTCCCAAGCACAGGGGCAGCTGGGGACTGAAGCTTTCTTT.

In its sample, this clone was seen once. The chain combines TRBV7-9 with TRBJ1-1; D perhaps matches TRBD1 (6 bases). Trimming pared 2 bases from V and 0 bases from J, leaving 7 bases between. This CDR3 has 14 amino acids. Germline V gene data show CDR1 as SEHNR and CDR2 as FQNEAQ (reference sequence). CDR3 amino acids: CASSLKGVNTEAFF. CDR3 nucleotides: TGTGCCAGCAGCTTAAAGGGGGTGAACACTGAAGCTTTCTTT.

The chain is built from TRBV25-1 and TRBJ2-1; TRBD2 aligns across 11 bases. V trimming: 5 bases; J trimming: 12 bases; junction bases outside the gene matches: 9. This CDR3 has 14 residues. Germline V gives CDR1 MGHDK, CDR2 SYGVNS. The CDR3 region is CASSNSGGALGQFF. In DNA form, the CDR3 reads TGTGCCAGCAGTAATAGCGGGGGGGCCCTGGGGCAGTTCTTC.